This TCR beta chain was documented in a study of cytomegalovirus exposure and HLA in healthy donors. Germline CDR1 and CDR2: GTSNPN and SVGIG (reference sequence). V trimming: 0 bases; J trimming: 3 bases; junction bases outside the gene matches: 5. The CDR3 loop spans 14 amino acids. PCR employed 60 Vbeta and 13 Jbeta primers. Here immunoSEQ multiplex PCR was the method, and the copy in TCRdb shows in-frame clones only, minus some. The profile shows approximately 220,000 clones, 76% of them singletons. What was sequenced was PBMCs. This chain connects TRBV30 to TRBJ2-7; TRBD2 aligns across 7 bases. This TCR was sampled from a man aged 18 to 35 in good health and CMV-seronegative. The CDR3 protein is CAWSVGAGDYEQYF. The CDR3 nucleotides are TGTGCCTGGAGTGTAGGGGCGGGGGACTACGAGCAGTACTTC.